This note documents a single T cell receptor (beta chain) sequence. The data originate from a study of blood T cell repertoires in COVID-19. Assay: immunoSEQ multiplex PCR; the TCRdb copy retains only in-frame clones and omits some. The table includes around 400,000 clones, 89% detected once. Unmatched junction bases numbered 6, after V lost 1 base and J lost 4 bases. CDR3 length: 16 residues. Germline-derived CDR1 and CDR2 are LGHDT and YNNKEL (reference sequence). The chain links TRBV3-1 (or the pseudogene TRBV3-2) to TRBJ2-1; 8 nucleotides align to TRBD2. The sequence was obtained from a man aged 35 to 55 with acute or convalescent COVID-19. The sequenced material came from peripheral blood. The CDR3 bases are TGTGCCAGCAGCCAAGCCGGGACTAGTACTTACAATGAGCAGTTCTTC. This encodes CASSQAGTSTYNEQFF.